This TCR beta chain was captured in a study of memory CD4+ T cells and cytomegalovirus serostatus. The germline V gene encodes CDR1 LNHDA and CDR2 SQIVND (reference sequence). CDR3 length: 11 residues. The V and J ends lost 6 bases and 11 bases respectively, with 13 bases between them. Original analysis: After removing out-of-frame reads, 2 million to 2.5 million distinct TCRbeta sequences remained. Method: immunoSEQ multiplex PCR; TCRdb's copy keeps in-frame clones and lacks some. Clone size and V and J calls were adopted from that table, with D and trimming inferred from the DNA. Of 75,000 to 90,000 clones in the sample, approximately 84% are singletons; the top ten hold about 0.72%. Single viable CD3+CD4+CD8-CD45RO+ cells were sorted as the memory CD4+ T cells. Positive selection with CD4 microbeads enriched total CD4+ T cells. Study findings and constraints: Suggested: most of the CMV-linked TCR signature lies in CD4+ memory cells. CMV serostatus prediction reached median AUC about 0.95, or 0.9 with US-trained model.

As for this clone: Antigen: not known.

This rearrangement joins TRBV19 to TRBJ1-1, with D hard to call. The sequencing input was memory CD4+ T cells from blood. This sequence originates from an adult in good health and CMV-seronegative. The DNA for the CDR3 is TGTGCCAGTAGCAGCCGGGAGAAGGCTTTCTTT. Its translation: CASSSREKAFF.